The sequence of this TCR beta chain was determined in a study of shared clonotypes between healthy human individuals. The authors split each subset's genomic DNA evenly across several immunoSEQ plates. Using immunoSEQ multiplex PCR, the repertoire was profiled, and TCRdb retains in-frame clones only, with some absent. In the table there are some 2,500,000 clones, 93% of which are singletons. Germline V lookup: CDR1 LGHNA, CDR2 YNFKEQ. Trimming removed 4 bases from V and 7 bases from J, with 37 bases in between. The CDR3 runs 22 residues. The chain employs TRBV4-2 and TRBJ2-2, with D maybe TRBD1 (6 bases). The TCR comes from a man younger than 35 in good health. Some clones in this sample may be carry-over from other donors' samples. Sequenced sample: naive CD4+ T cells from PBMCs. Specified subset: CD45RA+ positively selected. Here the CDR3 DNA reads TGTGCCAGCAGCCCCCCTTCGGAGTTTCGCCCCGGTACAGGGAAGGATGGCGGGGAGCTGTTTTTT. Translated: CASSPPSEFRPGTGKDGGELFF.